This is a list of T cell receptor beta chains from one sample in a study of cytomegalovirus exposure and HLA in healthy donors. Produced via immunoSEQ multiplex PCR; TCRdb's table is partial and in-frame only. The sample comprises more than 40,000 clones, 51% of which are singletons, and around 5.8% rests with the top ten. Sequencing was performed on PBMCs. The source of these receptors is a man between 60 and 75 years old in good health and CMV-seronegative. Each CDR3 is given with its conserved first and last residue. The order of the fields is V gene, D gene, J gene, clone size, CDR3 protein, CDR3 DNA. D genes are given only for firm matches. A row's size may be missing; if present it is once, few, many or a size class.

V: TRBV6-5; D: -; J: TRBJ2-2; size: -; CDR3: CARGPGPTGELFF; DNA: TGTGCCCGTGGGCCAGGGCCCACCGGGGAGCTGTTTTTT
V: TRBV11-2; D: TRBD1; J: TRBJ1-2; size: -; CDR3: CASSFTGGNYGYTF; DNA: TGTGCCAGCAGCTTTACAGGGGGTAACTATGGCTACACCTTC
V: TRBV18; D: -; J: TRBJ2-3; size: -; CDR3: CASSSYRESTDTQYF; DNA: TGTGCCAGCTCATCGTACAGGGAAAGCACAGATACGCAGTATTTT
V: TRBV7-6; D: -; J: TRBJ2-7; size: once; CDR3: CASTPGRAGAYEQYF; DNA: TGTGCCAGCACCCCGGGGCGGGCAGGGGCTTACGAGCAGTACTTC
V: TRBV9; D: -; J: TRBJ1-2; size: -; CDR3: CASSNDGWASGGYTF; DNA: TGTGCCAGCAGCAACGATGGGTGGGCCAGTGGCGGCTACACCTTC
V: TRBV6-5; D: TRBD2; J: TRBJ2-1; size: few; CDR3: CASTRDYHPYNEQFF; DNA: TGTGCCAGCACCAGGGACTACCACCCCTACAATGAGCAGTTCTTC
V: TRBV19; D: TRBD2; J: TRBJ2-5; size: -; CDR3: CASSFSSGRFGETQYF; DNA: TGTGCCAGTAGTTTCTCTAGCGGGAGGTTCGGAGAGACCCAGTACTTC
V: TRBV6-5; D: -; J: TRBJ2-3; size: -; CDR3: CASSPYSSVDTQYF; DNA: TGTGCCAGCAGTCCTTACTCCTCGGTAGATACGCAGTATTTT
V: TRBV6-1; D: -; J: TRBJ1-5; size: -; CDR3: CASTKPGFNQPQHF; DNA: TGTGCCAGCACTAAACCAGGGTTTAATCAGCCCCAGCATTTT
V: TRBV5-4; D: -; J: TRBJ2-1; size: once; CDR3: CASSLGGSSYNEQFF; DNA: TGTGCCAGCAGCTTAGGCGGAAGCTCCTACAATGAGCAGTTCTTC
V: TRBV19; D: -; J: TRBJ1-1; size: -; CDR3: CASSIGSVSENTEAFF; DNA: TGTGCCAGTAGTATAGGGTCAGTCTCTGAGAACACTGAAGCTTTCTTT
V: TRBV7-2; D: -; J: TRBJ1-5; size: -; CDR3: CASSSEPNQPQHF; DNA: TGTGCCAGCAGCTCTGAGCCCAATCAGCCCCAGCATTTT
V: TRBV30; D: -; J: TRBJ1-2; size: few; CDR3: CAWSRVSGGKNHGYTF; DNA: TGTGCCTGGAGTAGGGTTAGTGGCGGGAAAAACCATGGCTACACCTTC
V: TRBV29-1; D: -; J: TRBJ1-2; size: -; CDR3: CSVGEGSGGYTF; DNA: TGCAGCGTTGGGGAGGGATCCGGTGGCTACACCTTC
V: TRBV7-6; D: -; J: TRBJ2-7; size: -; CDR3: CASSSQRGGHYEQYF; DNA: TGTGCCAGCAGCTCCCAAAGGGGGGGGCACTACGAGCAGTACTTC
V: TRBV21-1; D: -; J: TRBJ2-1; size: few; CDR3: CASSKDGTRWAPNEQFF; DNA: TGTGCCAGCAGCAAAGACGGGACTAGGTGGGCCCCCAATGAGCAGTTCTTC
V: TRBV10-1; D: TRBD2; J: TRBJ2-1; size: -; CDR3: CASSEWTSGTIEQFF; DNA: TGCGCCAGCAGTGAATGGACTAGCGGGACAATTGAGCAGTTCTTC
V: TRBV2; D: -; J: TRBJ1-4; size: -; CDR3: CASRRYNEKLFF; DNA: TGTGCCAGCAGGCGCTATAATGAAAAACTGTTTTTT
V: TRBV25-1; D: TRBD1; J: TRBJ2-7; size: few; CDR3: CASSVAGTGDYEQYF; DNA: TGTGCCAGCAGTGTAGCCGGGACAGGGGACTACGAGCAGTACTTC
V: TRBV5-1; D: -; J: TRBJ2-7; size: many; CDR3: CASSLEEAEQYF; DNA: TGCGCCAGCAGCTTGGAGGAGGCCGAGCAGTACTTC
V: TRBV30; D: TRBD1; J: TRBJ2-5; size: -; CDR3: CARGTGGLETQYF; DNA: TGTGCCCGAGGAACAGGGGGCTTGGAGACCCAGTACTTC
V: TRBV2; D: -; J: TRBJ1-5; size: -; CDR3: CASTLKAGEGSYSNQPQHF; DNA: TGTGCCAGCACTCTAAAGGCAGGGGAGGGGTCCTATAGCAATCAGCCCCAGCATTTT
V: TRBV7-7; D: TRBD1; J: TRBJ2-2; size: -; CDR3: CASSLWGQGVGTGELFF; DNA: TGTGCCAGCAGCCTCTGGGGACAGGGAGTGGGCACCGGGGAGCTGTTTTTT
V: TRBV5-1; D: -; J: TRBJ2-6; size: medium-sized; CDR3: CASSPNPSSGANVLTF; DNA: TGCGCCAGCAGCCCGAACCCCAGCTCTGGGGCCAACGTCCTGACTTTC
V: TRBV30; D: -; J: TRBJ1-3; size: -; CDR3: CAWRLQGSGNTIYF; DNA: TGTGCCTGGAGACTACAGGGTTCTGGAAACACCATATATTTT
V: TRBV5-1; D: -; J: TRBJ1-5; size: -; CDR3: CASSAGGAHQPQHF; DNA: TGCGCCAGCAGTGCGGGGGGGGCACATCAGCCCCAGCATTTT
V: TRBV19; D: -; J: TRBJ1-2; size: -; CDR3: CAIRGGRGAYGYTF; DNA: TGTGCCATTCGAGGTGGCCGGGGGGCCTATGGCTACACCTTC
V: TRBV30; D: -; J: TRBJ1-4; size: -; CDR3: CAWTPGRSDEKLFF; DNA: TGTGCCTGGACCCCGGGGAGATCGGATGAAAAACTGTTTTTT
V: TRBV21-1; D: -; J: TRBJ1-1; size: -; CDR3: CASSGRRGLRTEAFF; DNA: TGTGCCAGCAGCGGAAGGAGGGGGCTTAGGACTGAAGCTTTCTTT
V: TRBV6-1; D: -; J: TRBJ2-5; size: -; CDR3: CASSSGSTGRETQYF; DNA: TGTGCCAGCAGTTCCGGGTCGACGGGTCGAGAGACCCAGTACTTC
V: TRBV7-6; D: TRBD2; J: TRBJ2-7; size: -; CDR3: CASSFRTGLRRLAGDDYEQYF; DNA: TGTGCCAGCAGCTTCCGGACAGGGCTGAGGAGGCTAGCGGGGGATGACTACGAGCAGTACTTC
V: TRBV5-1; D: TRBD1; J: TRBJ2-5; size: -; CDR3: CASSRDRWETQYF; DNA: TGCGCCAGCAGCCGGGACAGATGGGAGACCCAGTACTTC
V: TRBV9; D: -; J: TRBJ2-5; size: few; CDR3: CASAEGQRETQYF; DNA: TGTGCCAGCGCCGAAGGCCAGCGGGAGACCCAGTACTTC
V: TRBV14; D: TRBD2; J: TRBJ2-7; size: -; CDR3: CASSSLAGNFYEQYF; DNA: TGTGCCAGCAGCTCACTAGCGGGCAACTTCTACGAGCAGTACTTC
V: TRBV19; D: -; J: TRBJ2-7; size: medium-sized; CDR3: CASSIGGFYEQYF; DNA: TGTGCCAGTAGTATCGGAGGGTTTTACGAGCAGTACTTC
V: TRBV10-1; D: TRBD1; J: TRBJ1-2; size: -; CDR3: CASSGTGNGYTF; DNA: TGCGCCAGCAGCGGGACAGGGAATGGCTACACCTTC
V: TRBV5-1; D: -; J: TRBJ2-3; size: once; CDR3: CASSLGVMASATDTQYF; DNA: TGCGCCAGCAGCTTGGGAGTGATGGCTAGCGCCACAGATACGCAGTATTTT
V: TRBV6-4; D: TRBD1; J: TRBJ2-6; size: few; CDR3: CASGTERANVLTF; DNA: TGTGCCAGCGGGACAGAGCGGGCCAACGTCCTGACTTTC
V: TRBV2; D: TRBD1; J: TRBJ1-5; size: -; CDR3: CASRKQGQGNQPQHF; DNA: TGTGCCAGCAGAAAACAGGGACAGGGCAATCAGCCCCAGCATTTT
V: TRBV6-5; D: TRBD2; J: TRBJ2-2; size: few; CDR3: CASRASGSIGELFF; DNA: TGTGCCAGCAGGGCTAGCGGGAGCATCGGGGAGCTGTTTTTT
V: TRBV5-1; D: TRBD2; J: TRBJ2-3; size: -; CDR3: CASSLFGGSNTDTQYF; DNA: TGCGCCAGCAGCTTGTTCGGCGGGAGTAACACAGATACGCAGTATTTT
V: TRBV6-1; D: -; J: TRBJ1-4; size: -; CDR3: CASSPSGTTNEKLFF; DNA: TGTGCCAGCAGTCCCTCCGGGACAACTAATGAAAAACTGTTTTTT
V: TRBV7-2; D: -; J: TRBJ2-7; size: -; CDR3: CASSPRTAIYEQYF; DNA: TGTGCCAGCAGCCCCAGGACAGCTATCTACGAGCAGTACTTC
V: TRBV30; D: TRBD1; J: TRBJ2-7; size: -; CDR3: CAWSGGQGIGYEQYF; DNA: TGTGCCTGGAGTGGGGGACAGGGAATAGGCTACGAGCAGTACTTC
V: TRBV6-5; D: -; J: TRBJ2-7; size: -; CDR3: CASSSRRGYEQYF; DNA: TGTGCCAGCAGTTCCCGCCGGGGGTACGAGCAGTACTTC